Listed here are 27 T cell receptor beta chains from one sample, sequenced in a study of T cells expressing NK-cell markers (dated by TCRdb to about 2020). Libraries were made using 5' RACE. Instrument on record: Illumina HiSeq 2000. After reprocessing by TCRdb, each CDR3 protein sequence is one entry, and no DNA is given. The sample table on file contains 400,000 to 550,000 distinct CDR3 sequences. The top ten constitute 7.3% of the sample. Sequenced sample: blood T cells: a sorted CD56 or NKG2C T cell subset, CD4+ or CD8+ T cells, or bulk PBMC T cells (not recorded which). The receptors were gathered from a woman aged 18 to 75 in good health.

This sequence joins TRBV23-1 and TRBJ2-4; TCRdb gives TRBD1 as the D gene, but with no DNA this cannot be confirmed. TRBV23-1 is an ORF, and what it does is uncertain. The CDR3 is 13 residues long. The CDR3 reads CASSLERGNIQYF.

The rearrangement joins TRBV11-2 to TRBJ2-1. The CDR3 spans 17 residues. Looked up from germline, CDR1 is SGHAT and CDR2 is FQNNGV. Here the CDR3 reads CASSSQWSWNSYNEQFF. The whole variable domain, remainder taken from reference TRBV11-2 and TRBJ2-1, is EAGVAQSPRYKIIEKRQSVAFWCNPISGHATLYWYQQILGQGPKLLIQFQNNGVVDDSQLPKDRFSAERLKGVDSTLKIQPAKLEDSAVYLCASSSQWSWNSYNEQFFGPGTRLTVL.

The CDR3 loop reads CASSQLTPSTDTQYF. This rearrangement joins TRBV7-8 to TRBJ2-3; the D gene TCRdb calls, TRBD1, cannot be checked with no DNA. Germline-derived CDR1 and CDR2 are SGHVS and FQNEAQ. This CDR3 is built from 15 residues.

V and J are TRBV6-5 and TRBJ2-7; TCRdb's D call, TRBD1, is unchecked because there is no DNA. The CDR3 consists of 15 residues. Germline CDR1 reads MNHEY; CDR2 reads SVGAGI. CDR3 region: CASSYSGGRNYEQYF.

Here the CDR3 reads CASRLQGGAYNSPLHF. The rearrangement uses TRBV12-3 or TRBV12-4 and TRBJ1-6; TCRdb proposes TRBD1, but this gene call is untestable without DNA. This CDR3 comprises 16 residues.

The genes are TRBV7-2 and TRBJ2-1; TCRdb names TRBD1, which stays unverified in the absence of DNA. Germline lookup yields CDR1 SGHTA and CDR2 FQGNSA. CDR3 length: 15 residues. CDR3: CASSFDSQYYNEQFF.

This chain's CDR3 is CASSSGLDYYEQYF. The genes are TRBV27 and TRBJ2-7; the D call of TRBD2 rests on TCRdb alone, since no DNA is present to check it. The CDR3 length is 14 residues. The germline CDR1 and CDR2 sequences are MNHEY and SMNVEV (reference sequence).

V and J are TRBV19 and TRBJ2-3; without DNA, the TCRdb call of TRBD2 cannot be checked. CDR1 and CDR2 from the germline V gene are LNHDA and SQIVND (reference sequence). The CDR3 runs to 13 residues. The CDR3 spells CASKPLLTDTQYF.

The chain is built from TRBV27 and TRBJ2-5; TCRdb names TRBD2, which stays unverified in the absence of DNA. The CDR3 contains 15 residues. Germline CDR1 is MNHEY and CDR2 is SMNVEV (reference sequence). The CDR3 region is CASSPVSGLRETQYF.

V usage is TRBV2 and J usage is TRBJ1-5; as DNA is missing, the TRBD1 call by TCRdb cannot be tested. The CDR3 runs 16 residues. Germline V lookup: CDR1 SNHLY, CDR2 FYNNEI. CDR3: CASSGGVGNRDQPQHF.

The CDR3 spells CSARDRGVANQPQHF. J is TRBJ1-5 and V is TRBV20-1; TCRdb proposes TRBD1, but this gene call is untestable without DNA. The germline V gene encodes CDR1 DFQATT and CDR2 SNEGSKA (reference sequence). The CDR3 spans 15 residues.

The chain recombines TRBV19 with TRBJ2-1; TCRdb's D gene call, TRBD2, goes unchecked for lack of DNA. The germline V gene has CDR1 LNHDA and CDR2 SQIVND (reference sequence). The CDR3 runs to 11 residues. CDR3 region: CASSIGPEQFF. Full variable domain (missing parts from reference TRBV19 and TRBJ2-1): DGGITQSPKYLFRKEGQNVTLSCEQNLNHDAMYWYRQDPGQGLRLIYYSQIVNDFQKGDIAEGYSVSREKKESFPLTVTSAQKNPTAFYLCASSIGPEQFFGPGTRLTVL.

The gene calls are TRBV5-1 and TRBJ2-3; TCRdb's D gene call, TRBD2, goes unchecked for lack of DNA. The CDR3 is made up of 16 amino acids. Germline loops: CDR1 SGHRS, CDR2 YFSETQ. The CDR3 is CASSIRAGGRTDTQYF.

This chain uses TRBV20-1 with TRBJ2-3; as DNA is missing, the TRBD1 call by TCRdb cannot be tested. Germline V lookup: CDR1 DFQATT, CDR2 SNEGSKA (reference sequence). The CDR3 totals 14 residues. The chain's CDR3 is CSARPTERTDTQYF.

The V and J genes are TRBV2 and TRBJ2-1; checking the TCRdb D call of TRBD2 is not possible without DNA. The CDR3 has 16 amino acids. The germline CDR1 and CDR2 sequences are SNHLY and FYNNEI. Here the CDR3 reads CASSGTSGRSYNEQFF.

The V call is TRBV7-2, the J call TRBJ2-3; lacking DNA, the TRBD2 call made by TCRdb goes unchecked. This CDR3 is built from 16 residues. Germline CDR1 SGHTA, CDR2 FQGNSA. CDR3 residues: CASSLGISVDTDTQYF.

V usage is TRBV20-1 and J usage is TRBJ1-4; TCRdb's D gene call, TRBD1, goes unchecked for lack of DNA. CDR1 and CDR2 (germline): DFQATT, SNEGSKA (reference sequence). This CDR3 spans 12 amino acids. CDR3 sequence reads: CSVSDGGEKLFF.

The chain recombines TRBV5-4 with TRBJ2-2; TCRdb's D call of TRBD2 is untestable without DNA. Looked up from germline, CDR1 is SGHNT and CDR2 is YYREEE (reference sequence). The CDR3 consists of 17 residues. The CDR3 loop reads CASSLAGGAVDTGELFF.

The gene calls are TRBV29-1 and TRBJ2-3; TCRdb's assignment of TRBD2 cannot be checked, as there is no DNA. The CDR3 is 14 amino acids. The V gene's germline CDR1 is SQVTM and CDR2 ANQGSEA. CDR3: CSVVMREGTDTQYF.

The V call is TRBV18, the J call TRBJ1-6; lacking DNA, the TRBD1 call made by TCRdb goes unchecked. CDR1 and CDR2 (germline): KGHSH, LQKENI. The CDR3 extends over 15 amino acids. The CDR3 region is CASSPGGESNSPLHF. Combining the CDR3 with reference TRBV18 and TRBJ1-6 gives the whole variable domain NAGVMQNPRHLVRRRGQEARLRCSPMKGHSHVYWYRQLPEEGLKFMVYLQKENIIDESGMPKERFSAEFPKEGPSILRIQQVVRGDSAAYFCASSPGGESNSPLHFGNGTRLTVT.

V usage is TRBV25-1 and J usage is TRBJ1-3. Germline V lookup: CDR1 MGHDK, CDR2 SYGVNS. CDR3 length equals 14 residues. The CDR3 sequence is CASSVLNPGNTIYF.

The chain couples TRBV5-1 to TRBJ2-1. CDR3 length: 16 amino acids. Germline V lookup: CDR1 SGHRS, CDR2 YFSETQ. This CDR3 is CASSGQAAGFNNEQFF. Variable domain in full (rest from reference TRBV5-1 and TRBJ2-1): KAGVTQTPRYLIKTRGQQVTLSCSPISGHRSVSWYQQTPGQGLQFLFEYFSETQRNKGNFPGRFSGRQFSNSRSEMNVSTLELGDSALYLCASSGQAAGFNNEQFFGPGTRLTVL.

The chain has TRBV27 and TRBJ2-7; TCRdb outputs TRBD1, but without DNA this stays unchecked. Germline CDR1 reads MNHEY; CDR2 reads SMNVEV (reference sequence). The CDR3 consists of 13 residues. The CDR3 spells CASSQGQVYEQYF.

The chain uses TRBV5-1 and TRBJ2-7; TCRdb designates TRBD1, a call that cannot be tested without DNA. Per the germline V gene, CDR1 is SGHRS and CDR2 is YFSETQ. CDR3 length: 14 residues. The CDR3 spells CASSPGNSYYEQYF.

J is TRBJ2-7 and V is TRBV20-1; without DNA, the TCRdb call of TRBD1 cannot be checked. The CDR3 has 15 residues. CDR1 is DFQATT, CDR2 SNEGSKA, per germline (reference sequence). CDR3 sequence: CSARVGGDRVREQYF.

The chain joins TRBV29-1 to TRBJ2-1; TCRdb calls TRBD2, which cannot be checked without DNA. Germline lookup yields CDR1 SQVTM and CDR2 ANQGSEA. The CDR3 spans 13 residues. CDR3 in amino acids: CSSGLAGPNEQFF.

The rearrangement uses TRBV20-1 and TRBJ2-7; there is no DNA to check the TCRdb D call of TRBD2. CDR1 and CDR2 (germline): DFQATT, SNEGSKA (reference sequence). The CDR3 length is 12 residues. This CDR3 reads CSARDWRDEQYF.